This T cell receptor (beta chain) originates from a study of T-cell memory formation after mild COVID-19. Looking at the study overall: Across donors, TCR clusters were largely donor specific. General observations from the study: Clones contracting over day 15 to 85 were CD4/CD8 balanced, with later expanders leaning CD4+. SARS-CoV-2 specificity of second-wave clones peaking day 37 was unconfirmed.

As to this clonotype: Its target is unknown.

Researchers used 5'RACE with constant-segment primers to make TCR alpha and TCR beta cDNA libraries that carry sample barcodes and UMIs. TCRdb itself ran the 5' RACE reads through MiXCR, one entry per CDR3 protein. The repertoire holds 280,000 or so distinct CDR3 sequences, about a sixth seen once, with more than 20% in the top ten. This receptor was obtained from a man aged 18-30 years who had mild COVID-19 (a few samples of this study predate the infection). Cell type and time point are not known. Source material: PBMCs or a T cell subset sorted from them (not recorded which).

The CDR3 nucleotides read TGCAGCGTTGAATCGGGCGGAAGCTCTGGGGCCAACGTCCTGACTTTC. Protein sequence: CSVESGGSSGANVLTF. The rearrangement uses TRBV29-1 and TRBJ2-6; D remains ambiguous. The CDR3 has 16 residues. Looked up from germline, CDR1 is SQVTM and CDR2 is ANQGSEA. Between the trimmed V and J ends, which lost 2 bases and 0 bases, there was a span of 11 bases.